This T cell receptor (beta chain) was identified during a study of blood T cell repertoires in COVID-19. Sequencing was performed with immunoSEQ multiplex PCR; in TCRdb, only in-frame clones are kept and a portion is missing. The table has 350,000 to 400,000 clones, around 87% seen once; the top ten hold around 1.9%. CDR1 is SGHRS and CDR2 is YFSETQ in the germline V gene. The CDR3 spans 15 residues. The junction had 6 bases not matched to a gene; V was cut back by 5 bases and J by 0 bases. Input material: PBMCs or T cells enriched from blood (not recorded which). The rearrangement joins TRBV5-1 to TRBJ1-2; 8 bases agree with TRBD1. The receptor comes from a man in his forties in a cohort exposed to, infected with or recovered from COVID-19 (not recorded which). CDR3 bases: TGCGCCAGCAGGACAGGGGTTGGGGCTAACTATGGCTACACCTTC. The encoded protein is CASRTGVGANYGYTF.